This T cell receptor (beta chain) was retrieved from a study of blood T cell repertoires in COVID-19. The overall study: The United States, Italy and Spain were the sources of the acute and convalescent COVID-19 samples.

The assay was immunoSEQ multiplex PCR, and TCRdb's table has in-frame clones only and misses some. The table includes some 530,000 clones, 70% to 90% detected once. Deletions cut 0 bases from V and 9 bases from J, with 12 bases between. CDR3 length: 15 amino acids. CDR1 and CDR2 from the germline V gene are SGHDN and FVKESK. Sequencing was done on a sample of peripheral blood. The sequence was collected from a human donor in a cohort sampled during active COVID-19. This chain connects TRBV14 to TRBJ1-6, with unresolved D. The CDR3 bases are TGTGCCAGCAGCCAAGAAATACATCTAGGTTCACCCCTCCACTTT. Protein: CASSQEIHLGSPLHF.